The rows below give T cell receptor beta chains drawn from one sample of a study of T cell responses to AZD1222 COVID-19 vaccine. Clones were sequenced by immunoSEQ multiplex PCR, and TCRdb holds only the in-frame ones, with some missing. This table has 150,000 to 180,000 clones, about 87% appearing once. The sample consisted of peripheral blood, taken on day 0 of AZD1222 vaccination. Source of these receptors: an adult in good health. Each CDR3 is given with its conserved first and last residue. D genes are given only for firm matches. Clone size is not always given. Where it is, it says once, few, many or a class for expanded clones.

clone_size: .
j_call: TRBJ1-2
d_call: TRBD1
v_call: TRBV19
cdr3_aa: CASSITGGFGYTF
cdr3_nt: TGTGCCAGTAGTATAACAGGGGGCTTTGGCTACACCTTC

clone_size: few
j_call: TRBJ2-7
d_call: .
v_call: TRBV10-2
cdr3_aa: CASSESMPYEQYF
cdr3_nt: TGCGCCAGCAGTGAGTCGATGCCGTACGAGCAGTACTTC

clone_size: .
j_call: TRBJ1-2
d_call: .
v_call: TRBV12-3/TRBV12-4
cdr3_aa: CASSSTGNYGYTF
cdr3_nt: TGTGCCAGCAGTTCGACGGGTAACTATGGCTACACCTTC

clone_size: .
j_call: TRBJ2-4
d_call: TRBD1
v_call: TRBV28
cdr3_aa: CASTPWADRANIQYF
cdr3_nt: TGTGCCAGCACCCCTTGGGCGGACAGGGCAAACATTCAGTACTTC

clone_size: few
j_call: TRBJ1-2
d_call: .
v_call: TRBV3-1/TRBV3-2
cdr3_aa: CASSPHGSVDGYTF
cdr3_nt: TGTGCCAGCAGCCCACACGGGAGCGTTGATGGCTACACCTTC

clone_size: .
j_call: TRBJ2-7
d_call: TRBD2
v_call: TRBV3-1/TRBV3-2
cdr3_aa: CASSQVRSGGAYEQYF
cdr3_nt: TGTGCCAGCAGCCAAGTTCGTAGCGGGGGGGCCTACGAGCAGTACTTC

clone_size: .
j_call: TRBJ1-1
d_call: .
v_call: TRBV2
cdr3_aa: CASTVPRTENTEAFF
cdr3_nt: TGTGCCAGCACTGTACCCCGAACAGAGAACACTGAAGCTTTCTTT

clone_size: .
j_call: TRBJ1-1
d_call: .
v_call: TRBV18
cdr3_aa: CASSPPTGEAFF
cdr3_nt: TGTGCCAGCTCACCACCTACAGGTGAAGCTTTCTTT

clone_size: .
j_call: TRBJ1-6
d_call: TRBD1
v_call: TRBV19
cdr3_aa: CASSIITGDSPLHF
cdr3_nt: TGTGCCAGTAGTATAATAACAGGGGATTCACCCCTCCACTTT

clone_size: once
j_call: TRBJ1-2
d_call: .
v_call: TRBV2
cdr3_aa: CASSYNQNWGYTF
cdr3_nt: TGTGCCAGCAGTTATAACCAAAACTGGGGCTACACCTTC

clone_size: .
j_call: TRBJ1-5
d_call: .
v_call: TRBV7-8
cdr3_aa: CASSLGRVIQPQHF
cdr3_nt: TGTGCCAGCAGCTTGGGCAGGGTTATTCAGCCCCAGCATTTT

clone_size: .
j_call: TRBJ1-5
d_call: .
v_call: TRBV28
cdr3_aa: CASNPGDTSPQPQHF
cdr3_nt: TGTGCCAGTAATCCCGGGGACACGAGTCCACAGCCCCAGCATTTT

clone_size: .
j_call: TRBJ2-3
d_call: .
v_call: TRBV5-4
cdr3_aa: CASRLDQGPDTQYF
cdr3_nt: TGTGCCAGCAGACTCGATCAGGGCCCCGATACGCAGTATTTT

clone_size: .
j_call: TRBJ2-7
d_call: TRBD2
v_call: TRBV5-5
cdr3_aa: CASSSDGLATYEQYF
cdr3_nt: TGTGCCAGCAGCTCGGATGGACTAGCGACCTACGAGCAGTACTTC

clone_size: .
j_call: TRBJ1-4
d_call: TRBD1
v_call: TRBV6-5
cdr3_aa: CASSTGEGGEKLFF
cdr3_nt: TGTGCCAGCAGTACAGGGGAGGGAGGGGAAAAACTGTTTTTT

clone_size: .
j_call: TRBJ1-1
d_call: .
v_call: TRBV2
cdr3_aa: CASRGQLNTEAFF
cdr3_nt: TGTGCCAGCAGGGGACAACTGAACACTGAAGCTTTCTTT

clone_size: .
j_call: TRBJ1-3
d_call: .
v_call: TRBV18
cdr3_aa: CASSPNLQGGAGNTIYF
cdr3_nt: TGTGCCAGCTCACCTAACCTACAGGGAGGAGCTGGAAACACCATATATTTT

clone_size: .
j_call: TRBJ2-1
d_call: TRBD2
v_call: TRBV5-1
cdr3_aa: CASSLRTSVLWNEQFF
cdr3_nt: TGCGCCAGCAGCTTGCGGACTAGCGTCCTTTGGAATGAGCAGTTCTTC

clone_size: .
j_call: TRBJ1-5
d_call: .
v_call: TRBV23-1
cdr3_aa: CASSQQGRSNQPQHF
cdr3_nt: TGCGCCAGCAGCCAACAGGGACGGAGCAATCAGCCCCAGCATTTT

clone_size: .
j_call: TRBJ2-5
d_call: .
v_call: TRBV4-1
cdr3_aa: CASSQDSGSETQYF
cdr3_nt: TGCGCCAGCAGCCAAGATTCAGGGTCGGAGACCCAGTACTTC

clone_size: .
j_call: TRBJ2-7
d_call: .
v_call: TRBV7-2
cdr3_aa: CASSPQTTSEQYF
cdr3_nt: TGTGCCAGCAGCCCGCAGACAACGAGTGAGCAGTACTTC

clone_size: .
j_call: TRBJ1-2
d_call: .
v_call: TRBV18
cdr3_aa: CASSPQGRYGYTF
cdr3_nt: TGTGCCAGCTCACCGCAGGGGCGCTATGGCTACACCTTC

clone_size: .
j_call: TRBJ2-1
d_call: .
v_call: TRBV7-2
cdr3_aa: CASSPRGTGSYNEQFF
cdr3_nt: TGTGCCAGCAGCCCTCGGGGGACCGGCTCCTACAATGAGCAGTTCTTC

clone_size: once
j_call: TRBJ2-5
d_call: .
v_call: TRBV20-1
cdr3_aa: CSARVLETQYF
cdr3_nt: TGCAGTGCGAGGGTTCTGGAGACCCAGTACTTC

clone_size: .
j_call: TRBJ1-1
d_call: .
v_call: TRBV5-1
cdr3_aa: CASSPAKRTEAFF
cdr3_nt: TGCGCCAGCAGCCCAGCCAAACGCACTGAAGCTTTCTTT

clone_size: .
j_call: TRBJ2-7
d_call: TRBD2
v_call: TRBV28
cdr3_aa: CATLPSGGVSYEQYF
cdr3_nt: TGTGCCACCCTCCCCTCCGGGGGGGTCTCCTACGAGCAGTACTTC

clone_size: .
j_call: TRBJ1-2
d_call: TRBD1
v_call: TRBV12-3/TRBV12-4
cdr3_aa: CASNPGTGEGYTF
cdr3_nt: TGTGCCAGCAACCCCGGGACAGGGGAAGGCTACACCTTC

clone_size: .
j_call: TRBJ1-2
d_call: .
v_call: TRBV4-1
cdr3_aa: CASSQVWRGGSKGYTF
cdr3_nt: TGCGCCAGCAGCCAAGTTTGGAGGGGGGGGTCTAAAGGCTACACCTTC

clone_size: .
j_call: TRBJ1-5
d_call: .
v_call: TRBV6-5
cdr3_aa: CASRTDRYSNQPQHF
cdr3_nt: TGTGCCAGCAGAACCGACAGATATAGCAATCAGCCCCAGCATTTT

clone_size: once
j_call: TRBJ1-2
d_call: TRBD1
v_call: TRBV6-6
cdr3_aa: CASSYPRAQGDYGYTF
cdr3_nt: TGTGCCAGCAGTTACCCGAGGGCCCAGGGGGACTATGGCTACACCTTC

clone_size: .
j_call: TRBJ2-5
d_call: TRBD2
v_call: TRBV10-3
cdr3_aa: CAISESGTSGGETQYF
cdr3_nt: TGTGCCATCAGTGAGTCGGGGACTAGCGGGGGTGAGACCCAGTACTTC

clone_size: .
j_call: TRBJ1-2
d_call: .
v_call: TRBV12-5
cdr3_aa: CASGPDRDNYGYTF
cdr3_nt: TGTGCTAGTGGTCCGGATCGCGACAACTATGGCTACACCTTC

clone_size: .
j_call: TRBJ2-5
d_call: TRBD2
v_call: TRBV27
cdr3_aa: CASSPERTSGGPGYF
cdr3_nt: TGTGCCAGCAGTCCGGAACGGACTAGCGGGGGTCCGGGGTACTTC

clone_size: .
j_call: TRBJ2-7
d_call: .
v_call: TRBV29-1
cdr3_aa: CSVDQGYEQYF
cdr3_nt: TGCAGCGTTGATCAGGGTTACGAGCAGTACTTC

clone_size: .
j_call: TRBJ2-7
d_call: TRBD1
v_call: TRBV27
cdr3_aa: CASSFRGGFEQYF
cdr3_nt: TGTGCCAGCAGTTTCCGAGGGGGCTTCGAGCAGTACTTC

clone_size: .
j_call: TRBJ1-2
d_call: .
v_call: TRBV5-1
cdr3_aa: CASSLGGQTYGYTF
cdr3_nt: TGCGCCAGCAGCTTGGGTGGACAAACTTATGGCTACACCTTC

clone_size: .
j_call: TRBJ1-2
d_call: .
v_call: TRBV19
cdr3_aa: CASSRDRYSYGYTF
cdr3_nt: TGTGCCAGTAGTAGGGACCGCTACTCCTATGGCTACACCTTC

clone_size: .
j_call: TRBJ2-1
d_call: .
v_call: TRBV2
cdr3_aa: CASSEGDNEQFF
cdr3_nt: TGTGCCAGCAGTGAGGGGGACAATGAGCAGTTCTTC

clone_size: .
j_call: TRBJ2-7
d_call: .
v_call: TRBV5-4
cdr3_aa: CASSLGSPRGTYEQYF
cdr3_nt: TGTGCCAGCAGCTTGGGCAGCCCCAGGGGTACCTACGAGCAGTACTTC